What follows are 26 T cell receptor beta chains derived from one specimen sequenced in a study of blood T cell repertoires in COVID-19. Only in-frame clones appear in the TCRdb table, and some are missing; sequencing was by immunoSEQ multiplex PCR. The data show about 98,000 clones, nearly 90% seen once. The sample was peripheral blood. The source is an older man with acute or convalescent COVID-19.

This chain links TRBV19 with TRBJ1-5; TRBD1 is a possible D gene (5 bases). With 3 bases removed from V and 2 bases from J, the gap between germline ends came to 8 bases. This CDR3 has 14 residues. Germline loops: CDR1 LNHDA, CDR2 SQIVND (reference sequence). CDR3 region: CASSIGAGNQPQHF. CDR3 DNA sequence: TGTGCCAGTAGTATTGGGGCCGGCAATCAGCCCCAGCATTTT.

This chain links TRBV5-1 with TRBJ2-2, with a weak D call TRBD2 (7 bases). Germline V gives CDR1 SGHRS, CDR2 YFSETQ. V shed 5 bases and J shed 0 bases, with 14 bases lying between them. The length of the CDR3 is 16 residues. The CDR3 DNA is TGCGCCAGCAGGCCTAGGGGGGGCTCGAACACCGGGGAGCTGTTTTTT. This translates into CASRPRGGSNTGELFF.

V usage is TRBV19 and J usage is TRBJ1-4, with D possibly matching TRBD1 (5 bases). Trimming removed 3 bases from V and 1 base from J, with 9 bases in between. CDR1 and CDR2 (germline): LNHDA, SQIVND (reference sequence). This CDR3 is built from 15 residues. CDR3 amino acids: CASSIGGRTNEKLFF. The CDR3 region has the DNA TGTGCCAGTAGTATCGGGGGGAGAACTAATGAAAAACTGTTTTTT. The complete variable domain, with remaining parts taken from reference TRBV19 and TRBJ1-4, reads DGGITQSPKYLFRKEGQNVTLSCEQNLNHDAMYWYRQDPGQGLRLIYYSQIVNDFQKGDIAEGYSVSREKKESFPLTVTSAQKNPTAFYLCASSIGGRTNEKLFFGSGTQLSVL.

The chain combines TRBV19 with TRBJ2-1; 14 bases are shared with TRBD2. The CDR3 runs 17 residues. Germline V CDR1 and CDR2: LNHDA, SQIVND (reference sequence). V shed 5 bases, J shed 8 bases, and the junction held 11 bases outside the gene matches. The CDR3 DNA follows: TGTGCCAGTAGTGTTTCTGGCGGACTAGCGGGGGGTCATGAGCAGTTCTTC. Translating gives CASSVSGGLAGGHEQFF.

The chain carries TRBV3-1 (or the pseudogene TRBV3-2) and TRBJ1-2; D is ambiguous. The V gene lost 4 bases and the J gene lost 6 bases, with 24 bases spanning the gap. This CDR3 has 17 residues. Germline values: CDR1 LGHDT, CDR2 YNNKEL (reference sequence). The DNA of the CDR3 is TGTGCCAGCAGCCGCCCAGGCCCCTCCGCGGGTAAGGATGGCTACACCTTC. It yields the protein CASSRPGPSAGKDGYTF.

In this sample, this clone turned up a few times. The chain uses TRBV9 and TRBJ1-5, with 7 positions matching TRBD1. Trimming at V came to 0 bases and at J to 4 bases, leaving 16 bases not matched to a gene. The CDR3 has 19 residues. Germline V gene data show CDR1 as SGDLS and CDR2 as YYNGEE. CDR3 sequence reads: CASSVERGITPGGNQPQHF. The CDR3 coding sequence is TGTGCCAGCAGCGTAGAACGAGGCATCACCCCAGGGGGGAATCAGCCCCAGCATTTT.

The rearrangement uses TRBV5-1 and TRBJ2-7; TRBD2 matches at 10 bases. The CDR3 loop spans 15 amino acids. CDR1 and CDR2 (germline): SGHRS, YFSETQ. V lost 6 bases to trimming and J lost 6 bases; unmatched junction nucleotides: 12. The CDR3 DNA reads TGCGCCAGCAAGGGTAGCGGGGGGAGTTACTCCGAGCAGTACTTC. Its translation is CASKGSGGSYSEQYF.

The V call is TRBV5-1, the J call TRBJ2-2; TRBD2 might be the D (5 bases). The CDR3 runs to 19 residues. CDR1 is SGHRS, CDR2 YFSETQ, per germline. Between the trimmed V and J ends, which lost 1 base and 0 bases, there was a span of 19 bases. The CDR3 DNA sequence: TGCGCCAGCAGCTTGTCCCCCCCTGGGCGGGCCGCGAACACCGGGGAGCTGTTTTTT. Amino acids: CASSLSPPGRAANTGELFF.

This clone has only one observation. This chain uses TRBV3-1 (or the pseudogene TRBV3-2) with TRBJ2-2, with D perhaps TRBD2 (7 bases). Trimming left V 1 base short and J 7 bases short, with 16 bases between. Germline-derived CDR1 and CDR2 are LGHDT and YNNKEL (reference sequence). The CDR3 covers 16 residues. CDR3 DNA: TGTGCCAGCAGCCAAGGTCGAGGGGGGGCCGACGGGGAGCTGTTTTTT. Translated, it gives CASSQGRGGADGELFF.

The chain recombines TRBV7-2 with TRBJ2-5, with 12 bases identical to TRBD2. Germline lookup yields CDR1 SGHTA and CDR2 FQGNSA. The CDR3 is made up of 16 amino acids. V dropped 5 bases and J dropped 4; count of bases not matched to a gene: 8. CDR3 in DNA: TGTGCCAGCAGCCCTAGCGGGGGGGCCAGGGGAGAGACCCAGTACTTC. Translation: CASSPSGGARGETQYF.

The genes are TRBV7-8 and TRBJ1-6; D is possibly TRBD1 (5 bases). The CDR3 is 15 residues long. With 4 bases removed from V and 11 bases from J, the gap between germline ends came to 18 bases. Per germline, CDR1 SGHVS and CDR2 FQNEAQ. CDR3 DNA: TGTGCCAGCAGCTCCTATACCGGGACTCTACCACCCCTCCACTTT. Protein product: CASSSYTGTLPPLHF.

The V gene is TRBV24-1, the J gene TRBJ2-6, with D possibly being TRBD1 (6 bases). The CDR3 contains 16 residues. Trimming shortened V by 2 bases and J by 0 bases, and 7 bases separated the two germline ends. Germline assignment: CDR1 KGHDR and CDR2 SFDVKD. This chain's CDR3 is CATSDSRGSGANVLTF. The DNA of the CDR3 is TGTGCCACCAGTGATTCCAGGGGCTCTGGGGCCAACGTCCTGACTTTC.

CDR3 amino acids: CAWSVTTRDQPQHF. CDR3 sequence (DNA): TGTGCCTGGAGTGTCACCACCCGGGATCAGCCCCAGCATTTT. The chain uses TRBV30 and TRBJ1-5; D is unclear. With 0 bases removed from V and 5 bases from J, the gap between germline ends came to 11 bases. Germline CDR1 and CDR2: GTSNPN and SVGIG (reference sequence). The CDR3 covers 14 residues.

This clone was picked up one time. The chain has TRBV5-4 and TRBJ1-4, with D tentatively TRBD1 (5 bases). Looked up from germline, CDR1 is SGHNT and CDR2 is YYREEE (reference sequence). The CDR3 runs to 16 residues. V shed 4 bases and J shed 8 bases, with 21 bases lying between them. CDR3 protein: CASSPGTAGSREKLFF. The CDR3 region has the DNA TGTGCCAGCAGCCCCGGGACTGCGGGTTCGAGAGAAAAACTGTTTTTT.

The V gene is TRBV14, the J gene TRBJ2-1, with D possibly matching TRBD2 (7 bases). The CDR3 extends over 14 amino acids. Trimming shortened V by 0 bases and J by 8 bases, and 11 bases separated the two germline ends. The V gene's germline CDR1 is SGHDN and CDR2 FVKESK. The CDR3 DNA reads TGTGCCAGCAGCCAAGAAAGGGAGGGGGATGAGCAGTTCTTC. It yields the protein CASSQEREGDEQFF.

This chain joins TRBV3-1 (or the pseudogene TRBV3-2) and TRBJ2-7; TRBD1 matches 9 bases. J lost 0 bases, V lost 6 bases, and 6 bases had no gene match. The CDR3 runs 15 residues. Germline assignment: CDR1 LGHDT and CDR2 YNNKEL (reference sequence). The CDR3 region has the DNA TGTGCCAGCAGTCGATCGGGACAGGGCTCCTACGAGCAGTACTTC. As protein: CASSRSGQGSYEQYF.

This sequence joins TRBV18 and TRBJ1-1, with a weak D call TRBD1 (5 bases). The CDR3 loop spans 13 amino acids. In germline, CDR1 is KGHSH, CDR2 LQKENI. Trimming pared 3 bases from V and 5 bases from J, leaving 10 bases between. The DNA of the CDR3 is TGTGCCAGCTCACCCCAAGGGGAAACTGAAGCTTTCTTT. It encodes CASSPQGETEAFF.

The rearrangement links TRBV19 to TRBJ2-2; D ambiguous. V was clipped by 1 base and J by 6 bases, with 6 bases between them. Per germline, CDR1 LNHDA and CDR2 SQIVND (reference sequence). The CDR3 has 13 residues. DNA of the CDR3: TGTGCCAGTAGTATAGGGAGAGCCGGGGAGCTGTTTTTT. Its translation is CASSIGRAGELFF.

This rearrangement joins TRBV5-6 to TRBJ2-5, with TRBD1 matching 7 bases. CDR3 length: 15 amino acids. J gave up 0 bases and V 4 bases, and 6 bases lay outside the gene matches. Germline-derived CDR1 and CDR2 are SGHDT and YYEEEE. The CDR3 reads CASSPGQTYQETQYF. DNA of the CDR3: TGTGCCAGCAGCCCGGGACAGACCTACCAAGAGACCCAGTACTTC.

The V call is TRBV12-3 or TRBV12-4, the J call TRBJ1-6, with TRBD1 matching 7 bases. The CDR3 is made up of 13 amino acids. The ends lost 6 bases at V and 7 bases at J; junction bases unmatched: 3. The CDR3 spells CASRRTGNSPLHF. DNA for the CDR3: TGTGCCAGCAGGCGGACAGGCAATTCACCCCTCCACTTT.

The chain uses TRBV28 and TRBJ1-1; maybe TRBD1 (5 bases). Between the trimmed V and J ends, which lost 4 bases and 0 bases, there was a span of 9 bases. The CDR3 length is 14 residues. The V gene's germline CDR1 is MDHEN and CDR2 SYDVKM. Here the CDR3 DNA reads TGTGCCAGCAGTTGGGGCGGTTTGAACACTGAAGCTTTCTTT. Translation: CASSWGGLNTEAFF.

The chain combines TRBV4-1 with TRBJ2-5; D ambiguous. In germline, CDR1 is MGHRA, CDR2 YSYEKL. Trimming removed 0 bases at V and 5 bases at J, with 22 bases between. The length of the CDR3 is 18 residues. The CDR3 DNA is TGCGCCAGCAGCCAAGACGACCCCATCACCGGGTTTCCGGAGACCCAGTACTTC. Its protein is CASSQDDPITGFPETQYF.

The rearrangement uses TRBV19 and TRBJ2-7; a possible D gene is TRBD1 (5 bases). V lost 5 bases to trimming and J lost 1 base, with 18 bases between them. From germline, CDR1 is LNHDA and CDR2 SQIVND (reference sequence). CDR3 length: 16 amino acids. CDR3 nucleotides: TGTGCCAGTAGTGAGGCCTCTTCAGACAGATCCTACGAGCAGTACTTC. Protein product: CASSEASSDRSYEQYF.

J is TRBJ2-1 and V is TRBV18, with 7 bases identical to TRBD1. This CDR3 has 16 amino acids. V lost 5 bases, J lost 0 bases, and 7 bases stayed unmatched. The germline V gene has CDR1 KGHSH and CDR2 LQKENI. The CDR3 sequence is CASSRDRVSSYNEQFF. The CDR3 DNA reads as TGTGCCAGCTCAAGAGACAGGGTGAGCTCCTACAATGAGCAGTTCTTC.

The rearrangement uses TRBV5-5 and TRBJ1-2; D is undetermined. This CDR3 has 15 residues. Trimming left V 0 bases short and J 2 bases short, with 11 bases between. Germline V gives CDR1 SGHKS, CDR2 YYEKEE (reference sequence). The CDR3 loop reads CASSLADGVNYGYTF. The DNA for the CDR3 is TGTGCCAGCAGCTTGGCAGACGGAGTGAACTATGGCTACACCTTC.

This clone has a single count. This chain links TRBV5-4 with TRBJ2-7; TRBD1 matches 9 bases. CDR1 is SGHNT and CDR2 is YYREEE in the germline V gene (reference sequence). Losses at the gene ends were 4 bases for V and 4 bases for J; bases not matched to a gene: 6. This CDR3 is 14 amino acids long. In nucleotides, the CDR3 is TGTGCCAGCAGCGTCGGGGGACAGGGTTACGAGCAGTACGTC. It yields the protein CASSVGGQGYEQYV.